This T cell receptor (beta chain) was identified during a study of cytomegalovirus exposure and HLA in healthy donors. With 60 Vbeta and 13 Jbeta primers, the PCR was carried out. Sequenced by immunoSEQ multiplex PCR; TCRdb stores in-frame clones only, minus some. The table lists approximately 38,000 clones, 84% of them singletons, with 3.6% in the top ten. The count of this clone is one. Germline V gene sequence: CDR1 MNHNS, CDR2 SASEGT. The V gene lost 9 bases and the J gene lost 3 bases, with 10 bases spanning the gap. The CDR3 covers 12 residues. The donors (healthy individuals) were bone marrow donors.

The sample consisted of PBMCs. The sequence was collected from a young woman in good health and CMV-seronegative. The chain combines TRBV6-1 with TRBJ2-3; tentative D call: TRBD2 (6 bases). In nucleotides, the CDR3 is TGTGCCAGTCGACTAGGGACAGATACGCAGTATTTT. This translates into CASRLGTDTQYF.